This T cell receptor beta chain was captured in a study of OX40 agonist ivuxolimab in advanced cancers. Study observations and caveats: People who partly responded at 0.1-3.0 mg/kg had some of the least clonal expansion seen.

As to this clone: Its antigen is currently unknown.

Produced via immunoSEQ multiplex PCR; TCRdb's table is partial and in-frame only. Of some 90,000 clones listed, approximately 90% were seen once; the top ten hold over 0.7%. The germline V gene encodes CDR1 MNHNS and CDR2 SASEGT. The CDR3 consists of 13 residues. V lost 5 bases and J lost 7; bases outside the gene matches: 7. The chain has TRBV6-1 and TRBJ1-2; 7 positions agree with TRBD1. The input for sequencing was CD4+ or CD8+ T cells sorted from blood, taken in a trial of the OX40 agonist ivuxolimab. The clonotype originates from an adult with an advanced solid tumor such as melanoma, head and neck, liver or kidney cancer. The CDR3 region is CASSPTGSGGYTF. The CDR3 coding sequence is TGTGCCAGCAGTCCGACAGGGTCGGGTGGCTACACCTTC.